The text below deals with one T cell receptor beta chain. Clones were read by immunoSEQ multiplex PCR, and TCRdb kept only the in-frame ones, dropping some. The sample lists more than 55,000 clones, around 96% occurring once. This entry is derived from a study of cytomegalovirus exposure and HLA in healthy donors. This CDR3 contains 15 residues. The V gene end was trimmed by 7 bases and the J gene end by 7 bases; junction bases not matched to a gene: 15. The germline V gene encodes CDR1 MNHEY and CDR2 SMNVEV (reference sequence). Input material: PBMCs. The clonotype originates from a man between 18 and 29 years old in good health and CMV-seronegative. The chain links TRBV27 to TRBJ2-5; TRBD2 agrees at 7 bases. Written as DNA, the CDR3 is TGTGCCAGCACCTCTGGGGACTATTTATTGGGGACCCAGTACTTC. Amino acids: CASTSGDYLLGTQYF.